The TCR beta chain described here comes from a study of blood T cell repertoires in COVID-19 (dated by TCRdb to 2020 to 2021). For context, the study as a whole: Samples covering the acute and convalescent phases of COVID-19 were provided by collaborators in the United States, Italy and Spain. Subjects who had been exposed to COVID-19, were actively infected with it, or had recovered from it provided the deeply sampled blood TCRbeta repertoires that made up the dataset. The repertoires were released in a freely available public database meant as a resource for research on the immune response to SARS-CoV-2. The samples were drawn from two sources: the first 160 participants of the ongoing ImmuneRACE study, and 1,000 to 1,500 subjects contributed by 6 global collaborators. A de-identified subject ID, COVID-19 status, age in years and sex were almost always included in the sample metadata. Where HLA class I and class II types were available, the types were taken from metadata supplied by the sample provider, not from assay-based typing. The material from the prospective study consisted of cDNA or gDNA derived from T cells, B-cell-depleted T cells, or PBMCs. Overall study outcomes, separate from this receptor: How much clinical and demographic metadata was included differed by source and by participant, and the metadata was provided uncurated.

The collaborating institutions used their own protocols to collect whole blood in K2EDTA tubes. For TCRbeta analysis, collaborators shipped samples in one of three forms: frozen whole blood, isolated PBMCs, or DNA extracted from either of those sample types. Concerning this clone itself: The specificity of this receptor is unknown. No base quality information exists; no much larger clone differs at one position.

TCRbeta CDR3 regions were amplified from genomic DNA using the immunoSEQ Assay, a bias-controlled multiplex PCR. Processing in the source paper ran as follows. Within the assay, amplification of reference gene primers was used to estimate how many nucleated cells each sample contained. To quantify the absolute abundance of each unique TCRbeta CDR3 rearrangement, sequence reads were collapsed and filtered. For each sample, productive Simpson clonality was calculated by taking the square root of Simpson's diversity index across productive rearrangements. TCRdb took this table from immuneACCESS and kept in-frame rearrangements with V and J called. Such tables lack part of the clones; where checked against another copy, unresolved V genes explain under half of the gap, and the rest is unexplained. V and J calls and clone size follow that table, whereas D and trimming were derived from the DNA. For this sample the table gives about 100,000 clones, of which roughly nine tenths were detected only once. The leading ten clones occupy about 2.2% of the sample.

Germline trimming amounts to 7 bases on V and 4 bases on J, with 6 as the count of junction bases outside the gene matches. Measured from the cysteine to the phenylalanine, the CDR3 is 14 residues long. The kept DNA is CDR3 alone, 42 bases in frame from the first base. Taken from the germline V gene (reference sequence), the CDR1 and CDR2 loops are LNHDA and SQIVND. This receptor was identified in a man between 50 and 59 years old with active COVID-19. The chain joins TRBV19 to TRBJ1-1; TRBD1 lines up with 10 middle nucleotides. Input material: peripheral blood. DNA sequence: TGTGCCAGTACCACTGGACAGGGGGTCACTGAAGCTTTCTTT. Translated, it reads CASTTGQGVTEAFF.